This T cell receptor (beta chain) was captured in a study of cytomegalovirus exposure and HLA in healthy donors. PCR involved 60 Vbeta and 13 Jbeta primers. TCRdb's copy holds only in-frame clones and misses some; the assay was immunoSEQ multiplex PCR. The sample gives about 160,000 clones, approximately 70% of which show up once; approximately 6.9% is in the top ten. Whole-study results and caveats: A highly shared variant cluster was judged a likely technical artifact. Among TCR beta chains, those listed as cytomegalovirus-associated numbered over 150. Researchers reported from a later analysis that most CMV-associated TCR beta chains appeared HLA-restricted. For TCR beta chains, V- and J-gene trimming was later linked to a missense DCLRE1C variant.

As for this clone: Antigen: not known.

The receptor's source is a man aged 40-49 years in good health and CMV-seropositive. The material sequenced was PBMCs.

The CDR3 DNA follows: TGTGCCAGCAGCTTACAGGGAGATACGCAGTATTTT. Residues: CASSLQGDTQYF. The V gene is TRBV7-3, the J gene TRBJ2-3; D is possibly TRBD1 (5 bases). The CDR3 contains 12 residues. Germline lookup yields CDR1 SGHTA and CDR2 FQGTGA. The germline V and J ends were trimmed by 2 bases and 5 bases, with 5 bases remaining between them. Drawing the rest from reference TRBV7-3 and TRBJ2-3, the complete variable domain is GAGVSQTPSNKVTEKGKYVELRCDPISGHTALYWYRQSLGQGPEFLIYFQGTGAADDSGLPNDRFFAVRPEGSVSTLKIQRTERGDSAVYLCASSLQGDTQYFGPGTRLTVL.